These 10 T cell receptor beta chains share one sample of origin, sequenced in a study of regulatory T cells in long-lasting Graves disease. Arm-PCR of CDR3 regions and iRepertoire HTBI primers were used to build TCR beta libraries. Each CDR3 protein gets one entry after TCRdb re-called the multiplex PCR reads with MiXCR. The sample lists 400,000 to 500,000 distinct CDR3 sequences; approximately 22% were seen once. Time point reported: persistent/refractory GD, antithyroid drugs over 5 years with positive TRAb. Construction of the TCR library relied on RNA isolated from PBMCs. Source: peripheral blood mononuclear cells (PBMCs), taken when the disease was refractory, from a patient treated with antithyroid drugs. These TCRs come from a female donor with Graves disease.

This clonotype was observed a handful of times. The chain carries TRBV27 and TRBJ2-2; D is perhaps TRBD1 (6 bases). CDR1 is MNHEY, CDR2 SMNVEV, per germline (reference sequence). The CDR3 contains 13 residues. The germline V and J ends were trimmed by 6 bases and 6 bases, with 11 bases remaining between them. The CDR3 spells CASRQQGAGELFF. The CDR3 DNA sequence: TGTGCCAGCAGGCAACAGGGAGCCGGGGAGCTGTTTTTT.

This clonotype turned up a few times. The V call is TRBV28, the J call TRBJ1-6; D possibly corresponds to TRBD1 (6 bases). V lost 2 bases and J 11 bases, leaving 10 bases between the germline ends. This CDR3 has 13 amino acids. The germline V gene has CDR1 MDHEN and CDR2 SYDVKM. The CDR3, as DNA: TGTGCCAGCAGTTTAACAGGGTATGCACCCCTCCACTTT. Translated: CASSLTGYAPLHF. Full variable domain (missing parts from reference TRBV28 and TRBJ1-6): DVKVTQSSRYLVKRTGEKVFLECVQDMDHENMFWYRQDPGLGLRLIYFSYDVKMKEKGDIPEGYSVSREKKERFSLILESASTNQTSMYLCASSLTGYAPLHFGNGTRLTVT.

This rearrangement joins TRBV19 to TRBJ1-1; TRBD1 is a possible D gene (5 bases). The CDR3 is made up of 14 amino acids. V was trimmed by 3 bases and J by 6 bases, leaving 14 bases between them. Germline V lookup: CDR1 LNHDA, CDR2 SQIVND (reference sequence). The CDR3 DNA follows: TGTGCCAGTAGTATCCCAGGGACGGGCGCTGAAGCTTTCTTT. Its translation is CASSIPGTGAEAFF.

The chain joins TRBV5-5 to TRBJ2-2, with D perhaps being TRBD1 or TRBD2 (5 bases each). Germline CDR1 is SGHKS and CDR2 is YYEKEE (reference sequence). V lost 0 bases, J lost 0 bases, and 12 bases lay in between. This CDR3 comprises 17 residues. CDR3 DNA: TGTGCCAGCAGCTTGGCCAATGGGGGAGCGAACACCGGGGAGCTGTTTTTT. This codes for CASSLANGGANTGELFF.

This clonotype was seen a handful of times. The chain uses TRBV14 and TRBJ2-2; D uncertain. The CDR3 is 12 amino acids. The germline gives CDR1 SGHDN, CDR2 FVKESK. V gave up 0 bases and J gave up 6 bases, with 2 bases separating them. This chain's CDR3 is CASSQDAGELFF. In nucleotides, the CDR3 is TGTGCCAGCAGCCAAGATGCCGGGGAGCTGTTTTTT.

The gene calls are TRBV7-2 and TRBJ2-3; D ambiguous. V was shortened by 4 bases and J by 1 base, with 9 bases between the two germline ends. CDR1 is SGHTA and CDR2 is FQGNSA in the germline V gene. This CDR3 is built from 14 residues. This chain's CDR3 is CASSSRRRTDTQYF. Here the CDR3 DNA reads TGTGCCAGCAGCTCCCGCAGGCGCACAGATACGCAGTATTTT.

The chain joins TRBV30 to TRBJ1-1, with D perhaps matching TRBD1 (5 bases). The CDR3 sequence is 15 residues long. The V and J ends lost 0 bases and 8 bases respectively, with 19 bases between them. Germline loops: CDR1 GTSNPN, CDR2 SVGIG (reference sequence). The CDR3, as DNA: TGTGCCTGGAGTGTCTATTCTTCCCCTCGACAGGAAGCTTTCTTT. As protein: CAWSVYSSPRQEAFF.

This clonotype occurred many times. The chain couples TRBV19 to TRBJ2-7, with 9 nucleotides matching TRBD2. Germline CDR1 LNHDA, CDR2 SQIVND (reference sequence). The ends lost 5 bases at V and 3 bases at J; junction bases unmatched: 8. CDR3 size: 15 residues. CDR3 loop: CASSDGLARLYEQYF. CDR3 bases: TGTGCCAGTAGTGATGGACTAGCGAGACTCTACGAGCAGTACTTC.

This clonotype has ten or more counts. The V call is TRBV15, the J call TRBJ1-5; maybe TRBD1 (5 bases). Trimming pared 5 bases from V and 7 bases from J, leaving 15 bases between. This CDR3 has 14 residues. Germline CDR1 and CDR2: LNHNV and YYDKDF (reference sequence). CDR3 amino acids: CATSVRGGDQPQHF. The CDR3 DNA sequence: TGTGCCACCAGCGTAAGGGGTGGGGACCAGCCCCAGCATTTT.

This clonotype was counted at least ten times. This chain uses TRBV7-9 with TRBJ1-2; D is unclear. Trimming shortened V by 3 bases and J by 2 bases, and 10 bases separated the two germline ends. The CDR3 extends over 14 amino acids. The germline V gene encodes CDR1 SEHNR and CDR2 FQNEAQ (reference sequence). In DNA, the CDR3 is TGTGCCAGCAGCTTCCTCCTATCGAACTATGGCTACACCTTC. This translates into CASSFLLSNYGYTF.